This note documents a single T cell receptor beta chain sequence. Its antigen is not identified. This entry comes from a study of shared clonotypes between healthy human individuals. In the study overall: Each donor's CD4 naive and CD4 memory cells filled three plates apiece, CD8 naive two, and CD8 memory one.

General observations from the study: Specimens sampled were limited to blood, with tissue repertoires likely differing. The four-donor shared clonotypes exceeded non-shared clonotypes in generation probability, with non-shared ones scoring lower.

The assay was carried out at the deep level. Clones were sequenced by immunoSEQ multiplex PCR, and TCRdb holds only the in-frame ones, with some missing. This repertoire shows 1,500,000 or so clones, 98% found once; its top ten account for around 0.38%. The clonotype originates from a young man in good health. Sequencing was done on a sample of naive CD4+ T cells sorted from blood. Subset defined: CD45RA+ positively selected.

The CDR3: CASSSRYNEQFF. The CDR3 bases are TGTGCCAGCAGTAGCCGGTACAATGAGCAGTTCTTC. The V gene is TRBV6-5, the J gene TRBJ2-1; D ambiguous. Trimming removed 5 bases at V and 4 bases at J, with 6 bases between. The CDR3 length is 12 residues. CDR1 and CDR2 (germline): MNHEY, SVGAGI.